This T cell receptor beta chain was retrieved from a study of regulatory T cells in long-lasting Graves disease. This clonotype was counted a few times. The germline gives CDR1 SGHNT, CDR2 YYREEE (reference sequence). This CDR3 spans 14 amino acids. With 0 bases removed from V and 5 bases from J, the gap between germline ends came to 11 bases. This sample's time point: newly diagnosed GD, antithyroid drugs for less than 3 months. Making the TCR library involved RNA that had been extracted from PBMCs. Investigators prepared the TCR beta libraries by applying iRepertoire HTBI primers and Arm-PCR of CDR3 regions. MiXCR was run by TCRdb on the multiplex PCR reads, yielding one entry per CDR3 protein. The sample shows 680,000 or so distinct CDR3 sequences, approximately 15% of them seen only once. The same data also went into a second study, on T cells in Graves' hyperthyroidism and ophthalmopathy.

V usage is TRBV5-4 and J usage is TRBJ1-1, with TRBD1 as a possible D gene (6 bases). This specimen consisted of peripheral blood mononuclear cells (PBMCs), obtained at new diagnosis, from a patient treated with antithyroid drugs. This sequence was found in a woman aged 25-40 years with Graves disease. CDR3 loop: CASSLADRWTEAFF. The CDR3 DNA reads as TGTGCCAGCAGCTTGGCGGACAGATGGACTGAAGCTTTCTTT.